This T cell receptor beta chain was captured in a study of cytomegalovirus exposure and HLA in healthy donors. Study as a whole: The early release's HLA-typed donors yielded approximately 81 million unique TCRs. Findings and limits, study-wide: Fewer N-insertions than the 666-donor mean were reportedly shown by an Asian-associated ancestry cluster in a later analysis. The study recorded 160 or so TCR beta chains that were cytomegalovirus-associated.

The PCR employed 60 Vbeta primers together with 13 Jbeta primers. Some clones are missing from TCRdb's copy, which holds only in-frame ones; the method was immunoSEQ multiplex PCR. This sample has 130,000 or so clones; roughly 89% occur once, and the top ten carry more than 4%. V gave up 3 bases and J gave up 4 bases, with 14 bases separating them. Germline CDR1 LGHNA, CDR2 YSLEER. CDR3 length: 15 amino acids. As for this clone: Its antigen is unidentified.

Input material: PBMCs. This chain connects TRBV4-3 to TRBJ2-3; no clear D. This clonotype was sampled from a woman in her 30s in good health and CMV-seronegative. CDR3 in amino acids: CASSHPKSGPDTQYF. The CDR3 region has the DNA TGCGCCAGCAGCCACCCGAAATCAGGCCCAGATACGCAGTATTTT.